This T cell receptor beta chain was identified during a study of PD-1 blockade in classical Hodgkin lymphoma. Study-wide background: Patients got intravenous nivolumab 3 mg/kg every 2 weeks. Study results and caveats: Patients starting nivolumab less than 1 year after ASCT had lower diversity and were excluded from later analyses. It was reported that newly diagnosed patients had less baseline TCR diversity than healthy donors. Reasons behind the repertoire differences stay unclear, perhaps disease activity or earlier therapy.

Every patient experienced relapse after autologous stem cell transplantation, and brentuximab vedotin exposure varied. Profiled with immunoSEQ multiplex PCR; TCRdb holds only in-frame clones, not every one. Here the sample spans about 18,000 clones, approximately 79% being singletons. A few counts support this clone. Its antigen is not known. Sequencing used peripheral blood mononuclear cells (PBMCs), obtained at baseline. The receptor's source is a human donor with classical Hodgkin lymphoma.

The CDR3 coding sequence is TGTGCCAGCAGATTCGACAGGGGTAGGTCACCCCTCCACTTT. This encodes CASRFDRGRSPLHF. The chain combines TRBV6-5 with TRBJ1-6, with TRBD1 matching 8 bases. This CDR3 has 14 amino acids. V gave up 6 bases and J gave up 10 bases; unmatched junction bases: 8. Germline V gene lookup returns CDR1 MNHEY and CDR2 SVGAGI.